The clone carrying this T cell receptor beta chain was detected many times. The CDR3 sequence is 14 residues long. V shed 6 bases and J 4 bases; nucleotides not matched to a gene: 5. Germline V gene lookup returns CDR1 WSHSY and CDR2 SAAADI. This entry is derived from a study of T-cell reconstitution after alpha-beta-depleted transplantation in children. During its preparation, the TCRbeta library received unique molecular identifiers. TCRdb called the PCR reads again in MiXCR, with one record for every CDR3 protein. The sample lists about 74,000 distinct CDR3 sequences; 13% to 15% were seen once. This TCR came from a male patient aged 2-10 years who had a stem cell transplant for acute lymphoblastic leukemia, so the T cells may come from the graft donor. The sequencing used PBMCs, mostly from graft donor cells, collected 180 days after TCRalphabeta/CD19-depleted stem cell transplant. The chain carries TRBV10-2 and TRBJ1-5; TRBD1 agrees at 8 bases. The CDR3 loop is CASRDRGLNQPQHF. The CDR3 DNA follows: TGCGCCAGCAGAGACAGGGGCTTGAATCAGCCCCAGCATTTT.